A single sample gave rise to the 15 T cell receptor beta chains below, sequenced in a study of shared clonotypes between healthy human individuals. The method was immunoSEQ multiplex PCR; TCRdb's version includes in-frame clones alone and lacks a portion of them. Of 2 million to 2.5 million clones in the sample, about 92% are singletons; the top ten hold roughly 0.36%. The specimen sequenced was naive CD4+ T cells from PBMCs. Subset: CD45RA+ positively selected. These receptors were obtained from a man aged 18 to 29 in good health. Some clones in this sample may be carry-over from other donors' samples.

The CDR3 DNA reads TGCGCCAGCAGCTTGGAGGCGCTAGCGGGAAACAATGAGCAGTTCTTC. Its protein product is CASSLEALAGNNEQFF. This chain connects TRBV5-1 to TRBJ2-1, with 9 bases lining up with TRBD2. J lost 5 bases, V lost 0 bases, and 6 bases had no gene match. Germline values: CDR1 SGHRS, CDR2 YFSETQ. The CDR3 loop spans 16 amino acids. Full variable domain (outside the CDR3, taken from reference TRBV5-1 and TRBJ2-1): KAGVTQTPRYLIKTRGQQVTLSCSPISGHRSVSWYQQTPGQGLQFLFEYFSETQRNKGNFPGRFSGRQFSNSRSEMNVSTLELGDSALYLCASSLEALAGNNEQFFGPGTRLTVL.

The CDR3 DNA is TGTGCCACCAGCACCGACAGGCAAGCTCCCGGGGAGCTGTTTTTT. Protein sequence: CATSTDRQAPGELFF. The V gene is TRBV15, the J gene TRBJ2-2, with D maybe TRBD1 (6 bases). The germline CDR1 and CDR2 sequences are LNHNV and YYDKDF (reference sequence). The CDR3 contains 15 residues. V gave up 4 bases and J gave up 6 bases, with 15 bases separating them.

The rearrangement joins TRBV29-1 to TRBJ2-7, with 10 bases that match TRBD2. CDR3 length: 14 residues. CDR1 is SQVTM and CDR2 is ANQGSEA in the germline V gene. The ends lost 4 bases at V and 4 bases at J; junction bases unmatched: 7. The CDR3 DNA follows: TGCAGCGTTGTACTTACTAGCGGGGAGTACGAGCAGTACTTC. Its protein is CSVVLTSGEYEQYF.

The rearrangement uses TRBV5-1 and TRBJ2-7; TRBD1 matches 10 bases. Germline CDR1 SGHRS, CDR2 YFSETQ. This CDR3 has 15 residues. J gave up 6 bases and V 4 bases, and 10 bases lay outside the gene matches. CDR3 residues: CASSTPDRGILEQYF. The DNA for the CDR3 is TGCGCCAGCAGCACGCCGGACAGGGGGATACTCGAGCAGTACTTC.

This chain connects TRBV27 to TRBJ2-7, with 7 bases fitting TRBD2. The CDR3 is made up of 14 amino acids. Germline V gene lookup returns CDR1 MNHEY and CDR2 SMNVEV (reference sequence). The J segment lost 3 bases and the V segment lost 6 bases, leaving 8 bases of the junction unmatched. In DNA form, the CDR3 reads TGTGCCAGCAGCTCCTCTAGCGGAATCTACGAGCAGTACTTC. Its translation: CASSSSSGIYEQYF.

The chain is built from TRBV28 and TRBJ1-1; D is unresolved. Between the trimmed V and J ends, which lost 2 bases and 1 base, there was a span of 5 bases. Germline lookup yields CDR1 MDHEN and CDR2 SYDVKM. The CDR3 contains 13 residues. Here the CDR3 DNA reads TGTGCCAGCAGTTTAGCCTCGAACACTGAAGCTTTCTTT. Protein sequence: CASSLASNTEAFF.

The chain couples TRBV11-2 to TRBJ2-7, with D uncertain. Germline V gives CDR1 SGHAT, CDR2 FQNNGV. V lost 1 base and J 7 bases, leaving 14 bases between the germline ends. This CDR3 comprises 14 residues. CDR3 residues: CASSLVGSALEQYF. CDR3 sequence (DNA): TGTGCCAGCAGCTTAGTGGGTTCGGCCTTGGAGCAGTACTTC.

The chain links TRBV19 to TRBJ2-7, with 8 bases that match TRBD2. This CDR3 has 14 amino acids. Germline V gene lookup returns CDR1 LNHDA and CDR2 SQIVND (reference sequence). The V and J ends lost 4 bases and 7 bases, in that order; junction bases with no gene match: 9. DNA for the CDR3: TGTGCCAGTAGTACAACTAGCGGAGAGCCTGAGCAGTACTTC. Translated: CASSTTSGEPEQYF.

The CDR3 here is CASRYAGTPYYNEQFF. The CDR3 bases are TGTGCCAGTAGGTATGCCGGGACACCCTATTACAATGAGCAGTTCTTC. The rearrangement joins TRBV27 to TRBJ2-1; possibly TRBD1 for D (6 bases). Looked up from germline, CDR1 is MNHEY and CDR2 is SMNVEV (reference sequence). The CDR3 sequence is 16 residues long. V was cut by 9 bases and J by 4 bases, with 22 bases left in between.

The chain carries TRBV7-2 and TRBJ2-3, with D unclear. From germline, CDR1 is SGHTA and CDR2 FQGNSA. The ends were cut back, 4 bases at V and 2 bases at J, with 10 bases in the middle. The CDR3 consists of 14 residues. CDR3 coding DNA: TGTGCCAGCAGCTCGGTCTCTTCCACAGATACGCAGTATTTT. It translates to CASSSVSSTDTQYF.

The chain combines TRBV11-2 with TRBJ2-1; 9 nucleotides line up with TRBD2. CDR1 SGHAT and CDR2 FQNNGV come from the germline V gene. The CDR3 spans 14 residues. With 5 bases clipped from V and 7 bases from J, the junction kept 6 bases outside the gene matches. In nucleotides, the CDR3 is TGTGCCAGCAGCGCCGTAGCGGGAGTAAATGAGCAGTTCTTC. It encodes CASSAVAGVNEQFF.

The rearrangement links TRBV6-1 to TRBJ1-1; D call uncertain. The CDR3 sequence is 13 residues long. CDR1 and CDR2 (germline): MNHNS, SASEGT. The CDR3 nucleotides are TGTGTAACATCTAGCCTCCCGAACACTGAAGCTTTCTTT. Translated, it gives CVTSSLPNTEAFF.

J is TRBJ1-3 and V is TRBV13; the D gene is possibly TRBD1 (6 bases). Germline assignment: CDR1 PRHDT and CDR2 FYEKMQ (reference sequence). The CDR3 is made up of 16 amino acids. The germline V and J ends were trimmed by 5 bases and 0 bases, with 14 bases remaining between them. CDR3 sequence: CASSRSPDSSGNTIYF. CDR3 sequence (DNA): TGTGCCAGCAGCCGCTCCCCGGACAGCTCTGGAAACACCATATATTTT.

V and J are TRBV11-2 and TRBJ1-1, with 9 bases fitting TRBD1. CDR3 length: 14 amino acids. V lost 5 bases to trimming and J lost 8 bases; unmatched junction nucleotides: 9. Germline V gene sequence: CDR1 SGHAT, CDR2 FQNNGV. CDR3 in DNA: TGTGCCAGCAGCCCGGGACAGGGTGTGACCGAAGCTTTCTTT. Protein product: CASSPGQGVTEAFF.

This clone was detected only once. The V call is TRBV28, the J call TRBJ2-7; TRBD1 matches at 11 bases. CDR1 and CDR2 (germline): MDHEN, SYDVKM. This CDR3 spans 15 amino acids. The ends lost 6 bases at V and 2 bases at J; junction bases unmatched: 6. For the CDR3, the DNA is TGTGCCAGCAGGGGACAGGGGGGTCCAACCTACGAGCAGTACTTC. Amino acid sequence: CASRGQGGPTYEQYF.